Each of the 25 T cell receptor beta chains below was sequenced from the same sample in a study of STAT5B mutations in CD4+ large granular lymphocyte leukemia. This table comes from immunoSEQ multiplex PCR, and its TCRdb copy is limited to in-frame clones, with some not included. The sample has about 38,000 clones, about 80% seen once. The sample was CD4+ T cells from blood buffy coats. All receptors come from a human donor in good health.

V usage is TRBV18 and J usage is TRBJ2-2; the D is unclear. Per the germline V gene, CDR1 is KGHSH and CDR2 is LQKENI. With 2 bases removed from V and 0 bases from J, the gap between germline ends came to 13 bases. This CDR3 contains 17 residues. The CDR3 coding sequence is TGTGCCAGCTCACCAGCCCCACGAACAACGAACACCGGGGAGCTGTTTTTT. Translation: CASSPAPRTTNTGELFF.

The chain uses TRBV5-5 and TRBJ1-3, with D possibly being TRBD1 (5 bases). From germline, CDR1 is SGHKS and CDR2 YYEKEE (reference sequence). V was trimmed by 1 base and J by 0 bases, leaving 11 bases between them. The CDR3 has 16 residues. The CDR3: CASSLLRDSSGNTIYF. The DNA for the CDR3 is TGTGCCAGCAGCTTGTTGAGGGACTCCTCTGGAAACACCATATATTTT. Using reference TRBV5-5 and TRBJ1-3 for the parts outside the CDR3, the full variable domain is DAGVTQSPTHLIKTRGQQVTLRCSPISGHKSVSWYQQVLGQGPQFIFQYYEKEERGRGNFPDRFSARQFPNYSSELNVNALLLGDSALYLCASSLLRDSSGNTIYFGEGSWLTVV.

The V call is TRBV19, the J call TRBJ2-1; 10 bases match TRBD2. This CDR3 region has 15 residues. Trimming at V came to 3 bases and at J to 7 bases, leaving 6 bases not matched to a gene. Germline CDR1 LNHDA, CDR2 SQIVND (reference sequence). CDR3 coding DNA: TGTGCCAGTAGTATCAGGAGCGGGAGGGCAAATGAGCAGTTCTTC. Translating it yields CASSIRSGRANEQFF.

This clone has just one count. The rearrangement joins TRBV7-2 to TRBJ2-3, with D perhaps TRBD1 or TRBD2 (5 bases each). Germline loops: CDR1 SGHTA, CDR2 FQGNSA. CDR3 length equals 14 residues. V was clipped by 4 bases and J by 1 base, with 9 bases between them. The CDR3 is CASSSRDRTDTQYF. In DNA form, the CDR3 reads TGTGCCAGCAGCTCTCGGGACCGCACAGATACGCAGTATTTT.

V is TRBV7-7 and J is TRBJ2-5; D gene uncertain. Trimming stripped 3 bases from V and 0 bases from J, with 8 bases between. Germline CDR1 is SSHAT and CDR2 is FNYEAQ (reference sequence). The CDR3 extends over 14 amino acids. The CDR3 DNA sequence: TGTGCCAGCAGCTTTCAGCAGAACCAAGAGACCCAGTACTTC. It specifies CASSFQQNQETQYF.

This clone was seen only once. The chain couples TRBV5-1 to TRBJ2-5; the D gene could be TRBD1 or TRBD2 (6 bases each). The CDR3 runs 14 residues. The germline V and J ends were trimmed by 4 bases and 6 bases, with 16 bases remaining between them. Germline loops: CDR1 SGHRS, CDR2 YFSETQ. CDR3 region: CASSPRGGTQTQYF. The CDR3 coding sequence is TGCGCCAGCAGCCCCCGAGGGGGGACGCAGACCCAGTACTTC.

The V call is TRBV9, the J call TRBJ1-2, with unresolved D. The CDR3 extends over 14 amino acids. The germline CDR1 and CDR2 sequences are SGDLS and YYNGEE. The V gene lost 1 base and the J gene lost 3 bases, with 10 bases spanning the gap. The CDR3 region has the DNA TGTGCCAGCAGCGTAAAGGCAGAGGACTATGGCTACACCTTC. Translating gives CASSVKAEDYGYTF.

This clone is a singleton in its sample. The rearrangement joins TRBV7-2 to TRBJ2-5; 9 bases fit TRBD2. Germline V gene sequence: CDR1 SGHTA, CDR2 FQGNSA. V shed 3 bases and J 4 bases; nucleotides not matched to a gene: 3. The CDR3 sequence is 14 residues long. As DNA, the CDR3 is TGTGCCAGCAGCTTCGCGGGAGGGGGAGAGACCCAGTACTTC. This codes for CASSFAGGGETQYF.

The chain joins TRBV5-1 to TRBJ2-7; D is ambiguous. From germline, CDR1 is SGHRS and CDR2 YFSETQ. The V and J ends lost 3 bases and 2 bases respectively, with 9 bases between them. CDR3 length equals 13 residues. The CDR3 nucleotides read TGCGCCAGCAGCTCGCTCGGTACCTACGAGCAGTACTTC. Its translation: CASSSLGTYEQYF. Together with reference TRBV5-1 and TRBJ2-7, the CDR3 gives the full variable domain: KAGVTQTPRYLIKTRGQQVTLSCSPISGHRSVSWYQQTPGQGLQFLFEYFSETQRNKGNFPGRFSGRQFSNSRSEMNVSTLELGDSALYLCASSSLGTYEQYFGPGTRLTVT.

The chain carries TRBV28 and TRBJ2-7; 10 bases align to TRBD2. The CDR3 runs 14 residues. Germline CDR1 is MDHEN and CDR2 is SYDVKM. The V and J ends lost 7 bases and 5 bases, in that order; junction bases with no gene match: 8. The CDR3 DNA follows: TGTGCCAGCATCGCTAGCGGGAGTCTCAACGAGCAGTACTTC. It translates to CASIASGSLNEQYF.

J is TRBJ2-4 and V is TRBV29-1; 9 positions match TRBD2. The CDR3 totals 14 residues. Trimming at V came to 5 bases and at J to 4 bases, leaving 6 bases not matched to a gene. CDR1 is SQVTM and CDR2 is ANQGSEA in the germline V gene. The CDR3 coding sequence is TGCAGCGTTCCCACGACTAGCGGTAAAAACATTCAGTACTTC. Translating gives CSVPTTSGKNIQYF.

Regarding this clone: The DNA is omitted, as the CDR3 cannot be located on it reliably, and the CDR3 follows TCRdb's listing. The V and J genes are TRBV9 and TRBJ2-5; the table's D call, TRBD2, has no DNA check behind it. CDR1 and CDR2 from the germline V gene are SGDLS and YYNGEE. The CDR3 is 13 amino acids in total, end residues counted. CDR3: CASSVGVGTSSYF.

The chain joins TRBV7-2 to TRBJ2-1; the match to TRBD2 covers 10 bases. This CDR3 contains 13 residues. CDR1 and CDR2 from the germline V gene are SGHTA and FQGNSA. The V segment lost 2 bases and the J segment 10 bases; nucleotides outside the gene matches: 2. CDR3 sequence reads: CASSLWGLAEQFF. CDR3 bases: TGTGCCAGCAGCTTATGGGGACTAGCGGAGCAGTTCTTC. The entire variable domain, with the rest obtained from reference TRBV7-2 and TRBJ2-1, is as follows: GAGVSQSPSNKVTEKGKDVELRCDPISGHTALYWYRQSLGQGLEFLIYFQGNSAPDKSGLPSDRFSAERTGGSVSTLTIQRTQQEDSAVYLCASSLWGLAEQFFGPGTRLTVL.

The J gene is TRBJ2-1, the V gene TRBV4-2, with D hard to call. CDR1 LGHNA and CDR2 YNFKEQ come from the germline V gene. This CDR3 is 13 amino acids long. Deletions cut 0 bases from V and 5 bases from J, with 5 bases between. In DNA form, the CDR3 reads TGTGCCAGCAGCCAAGATCGGAACAATGAGCAGTTCTTC. Its protein is CASSQDRNNEQFF.

The chain combines TRBV28 with TRBJ1-2, with a tentative D call TRBD1 (5 bases). Germline assignment: CDR1 MDHEN and CDR2 SYDVKM. There are 13 residues in the CDR3. With 7 bases removed from V and 4 bases from J, the gap between germline ends came to 13 bases. The CDR3 DNA is TGTGCCAGCACCTGGGGACGGATCTATGGCTACACCTTC. This codes for CASTWGRIYGYTF.

This clone has more than one count but fewer than ten. This chain connects TRBV9 to TRBJ1-3; D gene uncertain. Germline V gene sequence: CDR1 SGDLS, CDR2 YYNGEE. V lost 4 bases, J lost 2 bases, and 16 bases lay in between. The CDR3 is made up of 16 amino acids. The CDR3 DNA sequence: TGTGCCAGCAGCTTCCAGGTCCGGGTACCTGGAAACACCATATATTTT. Translation: CASSFQVRVPGNTIYF.

This clone was found once. The V and J genes are TRBV11-2 and TRBJ2-5, with 14 bases that match TRBD2. The CDR3 spans 18 residues. V lost 4 bases, J lost 2 bases, and 9 bases stayed unmatched. Germline V CDR1 and CDR2: SGHAT, FQNNGV. In DNA form, the CDR3 reads TGTGCCAGCAGCTCGTGGACTAGCGGGAGGCCCCGGCAAGAGACCCAGTACTTC. Amino acids: CASSSWTSGRPRQETQYF.

This chain joins TRBV4-2 and TRBJ1-2; D not resolved. The germline CDR1 and CDR2 sequences are LGHNA and YNFKEQ. There are 16 residues in the CDR3. V was clipped by 0 bases and J by 0 bases, with 11 bases between them. The CDR3 DNA reads TGTGCCAGCAGCCAAGAATCTGGGAGAGCTAACTATGGCTACACCTTC. Protein product: CASSQESGRANYGYTF.

The rearrangement uses TRBV18 and TRBJ1-2; weak D call: TRBD1 (6 bases). Germline CDR1 and CDR2: KGHSH and LQKENI. This CDR3 is built from 16 residues. V was trimmed by 2 bases and J by 0 bases, leaving 13 bases between them. The CDR3 DNA reads TGTGCCAGCTCACCAGTTGGGGGCCCAGCTAACTATGGCTACACCTTC. Translation gives CASSPVGGPANYGYTF. Looking up the rest from reference TRBV18 and TRBJ1-2 gives the full variable domain: NAGVMQNPRHLVRRRGQEARLRCSPMKGHSHVYWYRQLPEEGLKFMVYLQKENIIDESGMPKERFSAEFPKEGPSILRIQQVVRGDSAAYFCASSPVGGPANYGYTFGSGTRLTVV.

The V and J genes are TRBV6-4 and TRBJ1-2; D gene ambiguous. V shed 4 bases and J shed 4 bases, with 16 bases lying between them. The CDR3 is 15 amino acids. Germline CDR1 and CDR2: MRHNA and SNTAGT. The CDR3 region has the DNA TGTGCCAGCAGTGTTGATTGGGGTTCCGGCTATGGCTACACCTTC. This translates into CASSVDWGSGYGYTF.

This clone was observed a few times. The V gene is TRBV18, the J gene TRBJ2-7; either TRBD1 or TRBD2 may fit D (5 bases each). Trimming removed 8 bases at V and 1 base at J, with 18 bases between. CDR1 KGHSH and CDR2 LQKENI come from the germline V gene. This CDR3 has 15 amino acids. The CDR3 DNA is TGTGCCAGCGGTGGGACCGGGGAAGGATCCTACGAGCAGTACTTC. Its protein product is CASGGTGEGSYEQYF.

V and J are TRBV7-9 and TRBJ2-3; the D is unclear. The CDR3 is 12 residues long. Between the trimmed V and J ends, which lost 4 bases and 2 bases, there was a span of 4 bases. Per the germline V gene, CDR1 is SEHNR and CDR2 is FQNEAQ (reference sequence). CDR3 in amino acids: CASSSTTDTQYF. For the CDR3, the DNA is TGTGCCAGCAGCTCGACCACAGATACGCAGTATTTT.

V is TRBV7-2 and J is TRBJ2-2; 10 bases agree with TRBD1. Germline V CDR1 and CDR2: SGHTA, FQGNSA. The CDR3 has 16 amino acids. V dropped 5 bases and J dropped 4; count of bases not matched to a gene: 7. The DNA of the CDR3 is TGTGCCAGCAGCGTCCGACAGGGGGCTGGCACCGGGGAGCTGTTTTTT. Its protein product is CASSVRQGAGTGELFF. The variable domain in full, with the rest retrieved from reference TRBV7-2 and TRBJ2-2, is GAGVSQSPSNKVTEKGKDVELRCDPISGHTALYWYRQSLGQGLEFLIYFQGNSAPDKSGLPSDRFSAERTGGSVSTLTIQRTQQEDSAVYLCASSVRQGAGTGELFFGEGSRLTVL.

CDR3 nucleotides: TGTGCCAGCAGTCGCTCAGAGGCAGACAATGAGCAGTTCTTC. Its translation is CASSRSEADNEQFF. This chain connects TRBV6-5 to TRBJ2-1; D is uncertain. V dropped 5 bases and J dropped 5 bases, with 13 bases sitting between them. The CDR3 covers 14 residues. Germline CDR1 MNHEY, CDR2 SVGAGI.

The rearrangement links TRBV11-2 to TRBJ1-5, with no clear D. The V end lost 0 bases, the J end lost 0 bases, and 9 bases lay between the germline ends. Germline V CDR1 and CDR2: SGHAT, FQNNGV. CDR3 length: 16 residues. The DNA of the CDR3 is TGTGCCAGCAGCTTAGATGGAAGCTATAGCAATCAGCCCCAGCATTTT. It yields the protein CASSLDGSYSNQPQHF.